This paragraph covers one T cell receptor (beta chain) sequence. What it binds is unknown. Here immunoSEQ multiplex PCR was the method, and the copy in TCRdb shows in-frame clones only, minus some. The sample has about 150,000 clones; roughly 90% are singletons. Second doses that came at about 4 or about 12 weeks were put together. This specimen comes from a study of T cell responses to AZD1222 COVID-19 vaccine. Study observations and caveats: Of the AZD1222 recipients, only 5 or 6 were seropositive at baseline. The CD4 TCRs associated with vaccination extended across spike and predominated at 160-218 and 743-854. There were mostly white British donors and more females than males, and clonal diversity was possibly underestimated.

V lost 6 bases and J lost 4; bases outside the gene matches: 6. Germline V gene sequence: CDR1 SGHAT, CDR2 FQNNGV. The CDR3 runs 14 residues. The TCR was taken from an adult who received the AZD1222 COVID-19 vaccine. The chain has TRBV11-2 and TRBJ1-1, with 9 positions matching TRBD1. The sequencing here drew on peripheral blood, taken 28 days after the second AZD1222 dose. The CDR3 protein is CASRPGTGSTEAFF. CDR3 DNA sequence: TGTGCCAGCAGACCCGGGACAGGGTCCACTGAAGCTTTCTTT.